This TCR beta chain was sequenced during a study of blood T cells in healthy people across ages. Through a sample-barcoded 5' primer and a J-beta primer mix, a second PCR was run for about 7 to 12 cycles. One entry per CDR3 protein, called by TCRdb with MiXCR from the 5' RACE reads. The sample includes some 900,000 distinct CDR3 sequences, roughly 52% of them seen just once. Comments on this clonotype: No antigen is known for it.

This CDR3 has 15 amino acids. Germline values: CDR1 MNHEY, CDR2 SVGEGT. Study-level points and caveats: PBMCs went unsorted, and a conclusive naive versus antigen-experienced comparison was therefore prevented.

The TCR originated in a man younger than 45 in good health. Sample: blood. The chain combines TRBV6-2 or TRBV6-3 with TRBJ2-1, with 7 bases fitting TRBD2. TRBJ2-7 explains the end of the DNA better; the J call may be wrong. The DNA of the CDR3 is TGTGCCAGCAGGGAAAGCGGGGCCCTCTACAATGAGCAGTACTTC. Its translation: CASRESGALYNEQYF.